This T cell receptor beta chain stems from a study of blood T cell repertoires in COVID-19. The overall study: Acute-phase and convalescent COVID-19 samples originated in the United States, Italy and Spain.

The germline CDR1 and CDR2 sequences are SGHKS and YYEKEE (reference sequence). Trimming pared 0 bases from V and 4 bases from J, leaving 10 bases between. This CDR3 has 14 residues. Original analysis: Estimated nucleated cell counts came from reference gene primer amplification. Data came from immunoSEQ multiplex PCR; TCRdb stores just in-frame clones and leaves some out. D and trimming were read from the DNA, whereas the V and J calls and clone size are those reported in that table. The sample includes roughly 130,000 clones, about four fifths of them seen just once. The gene calls are TRBV5-5 and TRBJ1-2; tentatively, D is TRBD1 (5 bases). The TCR originated in a woman aged 60 to 75 with acute or convalescent COVID-19. The sample comprised peripheral blood. In DNA form, the CDR3 reads TGTGCCAGCAGCTTGGATAGGGGTGGCTATGGCTACACCTTC. It specifies CASSLDRGGYGYTF.